The text below deals with one TCR beta chain. Its matching antigen is unknown. Sequencing used immunoSEQ multiplex PCR; TCRdb keeps in-frame clones, though not all of them. In the table there are about 110,000 clones, 87% of which are singletons. V lost 3 bases, J lost 4 bases, and 12 bases lay in between. This CDR3 comprises 14 residues. The V gene's germline CDR1 is MNHNS and CDR2 SASEGT. The data stem from a study of graft-versus-host responses after intestinal transplantation. Study-level background: As for transplant type, recipients had multivisceral, liver-intestinal, or isolated intestinal grafts. Study-level findings and limits: Elevated graft-versus-host to host-versus-graft clonal ratios in allografts were recorded for patients with graft-donor T cell macrochimerism. Early after transplant, HvG declines were associated with peak levels of circulating GvH clones.

Sample: unstimulated CD4+ T cells sorted from spleen or lymph node cells, taken before transplant. The V and J genes are TRBV6-1 and TRBJ1-1; TRBD1 is a possible D gene (6 bases). The receptor was derived from a human donor who was the organ donor for an intestinal transplant. DNA of the CDR3: TGTGCCAGCAGTGATAAACAGGGCGGCACTGAAGCTTTCTTT. Its translation: CASSDKQGGTEAFF.